One sample yielded the 15 T cell receptor beta chains listed below, sequenced in a study of cytotoxic CD8 clonotypes in ibrutinib-treated CLL. Here immunoSEQ multiplex PCR was the method, and the copy in TCRdb shows in-frame clones only, minus some. Of some 14,000 clones in the sample, more than 60% were seen once. Sequencing used PBMCs, obtained before ibrutinib treatment. The source is a human donor with chronic lymphocytic leukemia.

The chain has TRBV7-2 and TRBJ2-1; TRBD1 matches at 7 bases. The V segment lost 5 bases and the J segment 9 bases; nucleotides outside the gene matches: 13. This CDR3 has 15 residues. Germline CDR1 and CDR2: SGHTA and FQGNSA. The CDR3 nucleotides are TGTGCCAGCAGCCACCGGCGGGCGCAGGGGGTTGAGCAGTTCTTC. This encodes CASSHRRAQGVEQFF.

The chain carries TRBV28 and TRBJ1-5; D is possibly TRBD1 (5 bases). CDR1 MDHEN and CDR2 SYDVKM come from the germline V gene. Trimming removed 6 bases at V and 1 base at J, with 16 bases between. The CDR3 runs 16 residues. The CDR3 DNA sequence: TGTGCCAGCAGCCCGACAGAATTGGCCAGCAATCAGCCCCAGCATTTT. Translated: CASSPTELASNQPQHF.

The V call is TRBV2, the J call TRBJ1-1; 9 bases fit TRBD1. V trimming: 7 bases; J trimming: 4 bases; junction bases outside the gene matches: 7. Per germline, CDR1 SNHLY and CDR2 FYNNEI. This CDR3 spans 14 amino acids. Written as DNA, the CDR3 is TGTGCCAGCACCGGGTGGACAGGGGCCACTGAAGCTTTCTTT. This translates into CASTGWTGATEAFF.

The rearrangement joins TRBV28 to TRBJ2-7; D gene unclear. Germline values: CDR1 MDHEN, CDR2 SYDVKM. Trimming took off 6 bases at V and 2 bases at J, with 8 bases between the two ends. The length of the CDR3 is 12 residues. DNA of the CDR3: TGTGCCAGCAGGACGTCCACCTACGAGCAGTACTTC. It is translated as CASRTSTYEQYF.

The chain recombines TRBV19 with TRBJ2-1, with unresolved D. V was clipped by 6 bases and J by 4 bases, with 19 bases between them. The germline CDR1 and CDR2 sequences are LNHDA and SQIVND (reference sequence). The CDR3 runs 16 residues. CDR3 amino acids: CASRDERRVPYNEQFF. For the CDR3, the DNA is TGTGCCAGTAGGGACGAGCGTCGAGTTCCTTACAATGAGCAGTTCTTC. Full variable domain (outside the CDR3, taken from reference TRBV19 and TRBJ2-1): DGGITQSPKYLFRKEGQNVTLSCEQNLNHDAMYWYRQDPGQGLRLIYYSQIVNDFQKGDIAEGYSVSREKKESFPLTVTSAQKNPTAFYLCASRDERRVPYNEQFFGPGTRLTVL.

This chain uses TRBV18 with TRBJ2-7, with D hard to call. V was shortened by 2 bases and J by 2 bases, with 7 bases between the two germline ends. Germline V gene sequence: CDR1 KGHSH, CDR2 LQKENI. The CDR3 loop spans 13 amino acids. DNA for the CDR3: TGTGCCAGCTCACCAGGGATAACCTACGAGCAGTACTTC. Its translation is CASSPGITYEQYF.

This sequence joins TRBV4-2 and TRBJ2-7; 8 bases agree with TRBD1. V lost 4 bases to trimming and J lost 0 bases; unmatched junction nucleotides: 5. CDR3 size: 15 residues. Germline V gene lookup returns CDR1 LGHNA and CDR2 YNFKEQ. This CDR3 is CASSPNRGSSYEQYF. As DNA, the CDR3 is TGTGCCAGCAGCCCAAACAGGGGGAGCTCCTACGAGCAGTACTTC.

The J gene is TRBJ2-3, the V gene TRBV7-9; 12 positions agree with TRBD2. Germline V CDR1 and CDR2: SEHNR, FQNEAQ (reference sequence). With V trimmed by 5 bases and J by 8 bases, 5 bases remained unmatched. The CDR3 is 14 amino acids. CDR3: CASSQLAGGATQYF. The CDR3 nucleotides read TGTGCCAGCAGCCAACTAGCGGGAGGCGCTACGCAGTATTTT.

This rearrangement joins TRBV6-4 to TRBJ1-5; D is possibly TRBD1 (5 bases). The CDR3 is 12 amino acids. The V gene's germline CDR1 is MRHNA and CDR2 SNTAGT. With 6 bases removed from V and 6 bases from J, the gap between germline ends came to 9 bases. CDR3 sequence reads: CASRGRGQPQHF. CDR3 nucleotide sequence: TGTGCCAGCAGGGGTAGGGGTCAGCCCCAGCATTTT.

This chain connects TRBV6-6 to TRBJ1-6; no reliable D call. The length of the CDR3 is 14 residues. Trimming stripped 0 bases from V and 7 bases from J, with 7 bases between. Germline-derived CDR1 and CDR2 are MNHNY and SVGAGI (reference sequence). The CDR3 spells CASSYSRQNSPLHF. As DNA, the CDR3 is TGTGCCAGCAGTTACTCGCGACAAAATTCACCCCTCCACTTT.

V is TRBV18 and J is TRBJ1-2; weak D call: TRBD1 (5 bases). V gave up 3 bases and J gave up 2 bases, with 7 bases separating them. Germline V gene sequence: CDR1 KGHSH, CDR2 LQKENI. There are 13 residues in the CDR3. The CDR3: CASSPQGNYGYTF. CDR3 DNA: TGTGCCAGCTCACCGCAGGGCAACTATGGCTACACCTTC.

The chain has TRBV4-3 and TRBJ2-5; 14 positions match TRBD2. CDR1 is LGHNA and CDR2 is YSLEER in the germline V gene. The V gene end was trimmed by 0 bases and the J gene end by 3 bases; junction bases not matched to a gene: 9. The CDR3 contains 19 residues. In DNA, the CDR3 is TGCGCCAGCAGCCAAGAAGGGACTAGCGGGGGAACCAGGAAAGAGACCCAGTACTTC. Its protein is CASSQEGTSGGTRKETQYF.

In this sample, this clone turned up a few times. V gene TRBV19 combines with J gene TRBJ1-5, with 10 nucleotides matching TRBD1. J was trimmed by 2 bases and V by 10 bases; bases with no gene match: 8. The CDR3 consists of 15 residues. Germline V gives CDR1 LNHDA, CDR2 SQIVND (reference sequence). Written as DNA, the CDR3 is TGTGCCACCACGGGACAGGGGTTGGGCAATCAGCCCCAGCATTTT. Translating gives CATTGQGLGNQPQHF.

The chain carries TRBV5-1 and TRBJ1-1, with TRBD1 matching 7 bases. V shed 3 bases and J 1 base; nucleotides not matched to a gene: 3. This CDR3 has 14 residues. Per germline, CDR1 SGHRS and CDR2 YFSETQ. CDR3 in amino acids: CASSSGTENTEAFF. The DNA for the CDR3 is TGCGCCAGCAGCTCCGGGACAGAGAACACTGAAGCTTTCTTT. Full variable domain (outside the CDR3, taken from reference TRBV5-1 and TRBJ1-1): KAGVTQTPRYLIKTRGQQVTLSCSPISGHRSVSWYQQTPGQGLQFLFEYFSETQRNKGNFPGRFSGRQFSNSRSEMNVSTLELGDSALYLCASSSGTENTEAFFGQGTRLTVV.

The V and J genes are TRBV9 and TRBJ2-1, with D uncertain. Germline V gene sequence: CDR1 SGDLS, CDR2 YYNGEE. Between the trimmed V and J ends, which lost 0 bases and 10 bases, there was a span of 8 bases. This CDR3 region has 12 residues. The CDR3 DNA follows: TGTGCCAGCAGCGTAGTGGCCGGGGAGCAGTTCTTC. As protein: CASSVVAGEQFF. Using reference TRBV9 and TRBJ2-1 for the parts outside the CDR3, the full variable domain is DSGVTQTPKHLITATGQRVTLRCSPRSGDLSVYWYQQSLDQGLQFLIQYYNGEERAKGNILERFSAQQFPDLHSELNLSSLELGDSALYFCASSVVAGEQFFGPGTRLTVL.